This record looks at one T cell receptor (beta chain) sequence and its context. Its cognate antigen is unknown. This sample was taken from a study of cytomegalovirus exposure and HLA in healthy donors. About the research overall: It was reported in a later analysis that the approximately 120 validation repertoires used the same platform as the approximately 670 first-cohort repertoires. Study-wide results and caveats: Three CMV-associated chains proved CMV antigen-specific in vitro. The TCR clusters that emerged in the first cohort tended, a later analysis found, to co-occur in the roughly 110 validation repertoires.

This CDR3 is 16 amino acids long. After removal of 5 bases from V and 9 bases from J, the junction contained 17 bases not matched to a gene. Germline-derived CDR1 and CDR2 are MDHEN and SYDVKM. Libraries were prepared by immunoSEQ multiplex PCR; TCRdb keeps only in-frame clonotypes and omits some of them. In the table there are roughly 71,000 clones, around 94% of which are singletons. The validation cohort, a group of more than 95 subjects, included the donors and was separate from the roughly 620-subject first cohort. Sequenced material: PBMCs. This sequence was found in a woman under 30 in good health and CMV-seronegative. V usage is TRBV28 and J usage is TRBJ2-5, with 8 bases matching TRBD1. CDR3 in amino acids: CASSHAGTGGMGAQYF. The CDR3 nucleotides are TGTGCCAGCAGTCACGCCGGGACAGGTGGTATGGGGGCCCAGTACTTC.